This TCR beta chain is drawn from a study of blood T cell repertoires in COVID-19. For the study at large: Samples came from the United States, Italy and Spain, spanning acute and convalescent COVID-19.

The CDR3 loop spans 13 amino acids. V lost 4 bases to trimming and J lost 5 bases, with 10 bases between them. Per germline, CDR1 SGHDT and CDR2 YYEEEE. Assay used: immunoSEQ multiplex PCR; TCRdb lists only in-frame clones, some missing. The sample has 120,000 or so clones, approximately 80% seen once. The rearrangement joins TRBV5-6 to TRBJ1-3; D remains ambiguous. What was sequenced was peripheral blood. This clonotype was obtained from a man in his 70s with acute or convalescent COVID-19. CDR3 amino acids: CASSRVGRNTIYF. The CDR3 bases are TGTGCCAGCAGCCGGGTCGGAAGAAACACCATATATTTT.